The rows below give T cell receptor beta chains drawn from one sample of a study of OX40 agonist ivuxolimab in advanced cancers. Libraries were prepared by immunoSEQ multiplex PCR; TCRdb keeps only in-frame clonotypes and omits some of them. The profile shows roughly 90,000 clones, just over 90% of them singletons. This specimen was CD4+ or CD8+ T cells sorted from blood, taken in a trial of the OX40 agonist ivuxolimab. These receptor sequences come from an adult with an advanced solid tumor such as melanoma, head and neck, liver or kidney cancer. The CDR3 runs from the conserved cysteine through the conserved F or W. D genes are given only for firm matches. Some rows have no size entry. The others give once, few or many, or a class for an expanded clone.

clone_size: .
j_call: TRBJ2-7
d_call: TRBD1
v_call: TRBV19
cdr3_nt: TGTGCCAGTAGTAGTATCGGGACAGGGGAGGACGAGCAGTACTTC
cdr3_aa: CASSSIGTGEDEQYF

clone_size: .
j_call: TRBJ2-2
d_call: .
v_call: TRBV5-1
cdr3_nt: TGCGCCAGCAGCTTGCAGCCCACGAACACCGGGGAGCTGTTTTTT
cdr3_aa: CASSLQPTNTGELFF

clone_size: few
j_call: TRBJ1-2
d_call: TRBD1
v_call: TRBV10-3
cdr3_nt: TGTGCCATCAGTGGACGGACAGGAGATGGCTACACCTTC
cdr3_aa: CAISGRTGDGYTF

clone_size: .
j_call: TRBJ1-2
d_call: .
v_call: TRBV5-1
cdr3_nt: TGCGCCAGCAGCTTGAGAGGGCGCGGGGGTGAGGGCTACACCTTC
cdr3_aa: CASSLRGRGGEGYTF

clone_size: .
j_call: TRBJ2-5
d_call: TRBD1
v_call: TRBV28
cdr3_nt: TGTGCCAGCAGCCTTACAGGGGGCCTAGAGACCCAGTACTTC
cdr3_aa: CASSLTGGLETQYF

clone_size: .
j_call: TRBJ2-3
d_call: TRBD1
v_call: TRBV19
cdr3_nt: TGTGCCAGTAGTATGGGACAGGGGGCATGGAGCACAGATACGCAGTATTTT
cdr3_aa: CASSMGQGAWSTDTQYF

clone_size: .
j_call: TRBJ2-4
d_call: TRBD2
v_call: TRBV28
cdr3_nt: TGTGCCAGCAGTTTATTGGCTAGCGGGAGTTCGGCCAAAAACATTCAGTACTTC
cdr3_aa: CASSLLASGSSAKNIQYF

clone_size: .
j_call: TRBJ2-5
d_call: TRBD2
v_call: TRBV4-3
cdr3_nt: TGCGCCAGCAGCCAGGGACTAGCGGGATCCTCCCCGTCTGGGACCCAGTACTTC
cdr3_aa: CASSQGLAGSSPSGTQYF

clone_size: .
j_call: TRBJ1-2
d_call: .
v_call: TRBV9
cdr3_nt: TGTGCCAGCAGCACCGGAGGGATAGGCTATGGCTACACCTTC
cdr3_aa: CASSTGGIGYGYTF

clone_size: .
j_call: TRBJ2-1
d_call: .
v_call: TRBV2
cdr3_nt: TGTGCCAGCACCCCGTTTGAGTTGGGGAAGCAGTTCTTC
cdr3_aa: CASTPFELGKQFF

clone_size: .
j_call: TRBJ1-1
d_call: .
v_call: TRBV15
cdr3_nt: TGTGCCACCAGCAGAGATTTGGGGAACACTGAAGCTTTCTTT
cdr3_aa: CATSRDLGNTEAFF

clone_size: .
j_call: TRBJ1-2
d_call: .
v_call: TRBV9
cdr3_nt: TGTGCCAGCAGCCCGCGGACAACAGGTGGCTACACCTTC
cdr3_aa: CASSPRTTGGYTF

clone_size: .
j_call: TRBJ1-1
d_call: TRBD1
v_call: TRBV27
cdr3_nt: TGTGCCAGCCTCCGGGACAGGGGTAACACTGAAGCTTTCTTT
cdr3_aa: CASLRDRGNTEAFF

clone_size: .
j_call: TRBJ2-1
d_call: .
v_call: TRBV14
cdr3_nt: TGTGCCAGCAGCCAAGACCTCCGGGGGGAGCAGTTCTTC
cdr3_aa: CASSQDLRGEQFF

clone_size: .
j_call: TRBJ2-1
d_call: .
v_call: TRBV7-8
cdr3_nt: .
cdr3_aa: CASSLVLRAVSSYNEQFF

clone_size: .
j_call: TRBJ2-5
d_call: .
v_call: TRBV9
cdr3_nt: TGTGCCAGCAGCCCTCGACAGAACGGAGAGACCCAGTACTTC
cdr3_aa: CASSPRQNGETQYF

clone_size: .
j_call: TRBJ2-5
d_call: TRBD2
v_call: TRBV5-4
cdr3_nt: TGTGCCAGCAGCTTGTGGCTAGCGGGGGCCGGGACAGAGACCCAGTACTTC
cdr3_aa: CASSLWLAGAGTETQYF

clone_size: once
j_call: TRBJ1-4
d_call: TRBD1
v_call: TRBV5-4
cdr3_nt: TGTGCCAGCAGCAGACAGGGGGCCGATGAAAAACTGTTTTTT
cdr3_aa: CASSRQGADEKLFF

clone_size: .
j_call: TRBJ2-5
d_call: .
v_call: TRBV15
cdr3_nt: TGTGCCACCAGCAGAGGCGGCGTCCAAGAGACCCAGTACTTC
cdr3_aa: CATSRGGVQETQYF

clone_size: .
j_call: TRBJ1-2
d_call: .
v_call: TRBV7-2
cdr3_nt: TGTGCCAGCAGCTTCACAGAGGGATATGGCTACACCTTC
cdr3_aa: CASSFTEGYGYTF

clone_size: .
j_call: TRBJ2-7
d_call: TRBD2
v_call: TRBV11-2
cdr3_nt: TGTGCCAGCAGCCCACAATTAGGACCTAGCGGGAGTTCCTACGAGCAGTACTTC
cdr3_aa: CASSPQLGPSGSSYEQYF

clone_size: .
j_call: TRBJ2-3
d_call: .
v_call: TRBV5-6
cdr3_nt: TGTGCCAGCAGCCTTTGGGGGGCGAAAGATACGCAGTATTTT
cdr3_aa: CASSLWGAKDTQYF

clone_size: .
j_call: TRBJ2-1
d_call: TRBD2
v_call: TRBV28
cdr3_nt: TGTGCCAGCAGTTTGGGACTAGCGGGGAACAATGAGCAGTTCTTC
cdr3_aa: CASSLGLAGNNEQFF

clone_size: .
j_call: TRBJ2-6
d_call: .
v_call: TRBV6-5
cdr3_nt: TGTGCCAGCAGCCCCGGGAGTTCTGGGGCCAACGTCCTGACTTTC
cdr3_aa: CASSPGSSGANVLTF

clone_size: .
j_call: TRBJ1-2
d_call: TRBD1
v_call: TRBV7-6
cdr3_nt: TGTGCCAGCAGCCTCGGGACAGGCGGTGGCTACACCTTC
cdr3_aa: CASSLGTGGGYTF

clone_size: .
j_call: TRBJ1-1
d_call: .
v_call: TRBV6-6
cdr3_nt: TGTGCCAGCAGTTACTCACAGCCTAACACTGAAGCTTTCTTT
cdr3_aa: CASSYSQPNTEAFF

clone_size: .
j_call: TRBJ2-1
d_call: TRBD2
v_call: TRBV5-4
cdr3_nt: TGTGCCAGCAGCTTGGAAGGACTAGCGGGAGTGCATGAGCAGTTCTTC
cdr3_aa: CASSLEGLAGVHEQFF

clone_size: few
j_call: TRBJ1-1
d_call: .
v_call: TRBV7-2
cdr3_nt: TGTGCCAGCAGCTTAGAAGGCAGGGTAGGCACTGAAGCTTTCTTT
cdr3_aa: CASSLEGRVGTEAFF

clone_size: .
j_call: TRBJ1-4
d_call: TRBD1
v_call: TRBV7-2
cdr3_nt: TGTGCCAGCAGGCCGGACAGGGGGCGGGAAAAACTGTTTTTT
cdr3_aa: CASRPDRGREKLFF

clone_size: .
j_call: TRBJ2-1
d_call: TRBD2
v_call: TRBV4-3
cdr3_nt: TGCGCCAGCAGCCAAGCTCCTAGCGGAAGCTCCTACAATGAGCAGTTCTTC
cdr3_aa: CASSQAPSGSSYNEQFF

clone_size: .
j_call: TRBJ2-7
d_call: .
v_call: TRBV10-3
cdr3_nt: TGTGCCTCCAGGGCTTCCTCCTACGAGCAGTACTTC
cdr3_aa: CASRASSYEQYF

clone_size: .
j_call: TRBJ1-2
d_call: TRBD1
v_call: TRBV14
cdr3_nt: TGTGCCAGCAGCCAAGGGACAGGGACCTATGGCTACACCTTC
cdr3_aa: CASSQGTGTYGYTF

clone_size: .
j_call: TRBJ2-1
d_call: .
v_call: TRBV5-1
cdr3_nt: TGCGCCAGCAGCCCGCTGGTGAGAGGAAACGACAATGAGCAGTTCTTC
cdr3_aa: CASSPLVRGNDNEQFF

clone_size: .
j_call: TRBJ2-1
d_call: TRBD1
v_call: TRBV10-1
cdr3_nt: TGCGCCAGCAGTGCAGGGGGCGGCGATGAGCAGTTCTTC
cdr3_aa: CASSAGGGDEQFF

clone_size: .
j_call: TRBJ2-3
d_call: TRBD2
v_call: TRBV7-9
cdr3_nt: TGTGCCAGCAGCCCCCTGGGAGGGAGCACAGATACGCAGTATTTT
cdr3_aa: CASSPLGGSTDTQYF

clone_size: .
j_call: TRBJ2-1
d_call: .
v_call: TRBV28
cdr3_nt: TGTGCCAGCAGTTTATGGGGCAGGACCTCCTACAATGAGCAGTTCTTC
cdr3_aa: CASSLWGRTSYNEQFF

clone_size: .
j_call: TRBJ2-7
d_call: .
v_call: TRBV7-2
cdr3_nt: TGTGCCAGCAGCCCTAACGTGCTCAGCGGGCGTTACGAGCAGTACTTC
cdr3_aa: CASSPNVLSGRYEQYF